The sequence of this T cell receptor (beta chain) was determined in a study of blood T cell repertoires in COVID-19 (dated by TCRdb to the early 2020s). For context, the study as a whole: Samples covering the acute and convalescent phases of COVID-19 were provided by collaborators in the United States, Italy and Spain. The repertoires were released in a freely available public database intended as a resource for research on the immune response to SARS-CoV-2. Samples came from the ongoing ImmuneRACE study (first 160 participants) plus 1,254 subjects from 6 global collaborators. Subjects who had been exposed to COVID-19, were actively infected with it, or had recovered from it provided the deeply sampled blood TCRbeta repertoires that made up the dataset. Where available, HLA class I and class II types were taken from metadata supplied by the sample provider and were not determined by assay-based typing. The prospective study material was composed of cDNA or gDNA derived from T cells, B-cell-depleted T cells, or PBMCs. A de-identified subject ID, COVID-19 status, age in years and sex were almost always included in the sample metadata.

The CDR3 goes from the cysteine to the phenylalanine over 13 residues. The CDR3 DNA has 39 bases and is translated from base 1. Trimming takes 1 base from V and 4 bases from J, and the germline ends sit 7 bases apart. This clone was observed a single time. Its antigen is not yet known. Base quality data are lacking; no much larger clone is found one base away. TCRbeta CDR3 regions were amplified from genomic DNA by means of the immunoSEQ Assay, a bias-controlled multiplex PCR. The source study handled its data this way. Within the assay, amplification of reference gene primers was used to estimate how many nucleated cells each sample contained. To quantify the absolute abundance of each unique TCRbeta CDR3 rearrangement, sequence reads were collapsed and filtered. For each sample, productive Simpson clonality was calculated by taking the square root of Simpson's diversity index across productive rearrangements. TCRdb retrieved this table from immuneACCESS and kept in-frame rearrangements only. Not all clones are present; in checked studies, unresolved V genes account for under half, and no reason is known for the remainder. For V, J and clone size, that table is used; D and trimming come from the DNA. This sample is represented by about 270,000 clones; 80% to 90% of them were singletons. In total, the top ten clones hold approximately 14% of the sample.

One collaborating source in Seattle enrolled patients during active infection and followed them longitudinally through the course of disease. Each collaborating institution followed its own protocols to collect whole blood in K2EDTA tubes. Collaborator samples were shipped for TCRbeta analysis as frozen whole blood, isolated PBMCs, or DNA extracted from either sample type. On the study overall, not on this receptor specifically: Clinical and demographic metadata were provided uncurated, with the amount varying by source and participant.

The chain is made from TRBV12-3 or TRBV12-4 and TRBJ2-5; the D gene cannot be named for sure. The TCR comes from a woman aged 70-85 years with COVID-19, enrolled during active disease. The sequencing input was peripheral blood. The CDR3 is CASSLGAPETQYF. The DNA sequence is TGTGCCAGCAGTTTAGGCGCTCCAGAGACCCAGTACTTC.